In its sample, the clone carrying this TCR beta chain was seen a few times. Original processing notes: Scientists estimated how many nucleated cells there were by amplifying reference gene primers. Clones were sequenced by immunoSEQ multiplex PCR, and TCRdb holds only the in-frame ones, with some missing. V and J calls and clone size are those listed in that table; D and trimming were worked out from the DNA. This table holds roughly 50,000 clones, 70% to 90% found once. This entry comes from a study of blood T cell repertoires in COVID-19. The CDR3 consists of 14 residues. Trimming took off 4 bases at V and 0 bases at J, with 7 bases between the two ends. CDR1 is MNHNY and CDR2 is SVGAGI in the germline V gene (reference sequence).

Sequenced sample: peripheral blood. The rearrangement uses TRBV6-6 and TRBJ1-5; possible D gene TRBD1, 6 bases. This receptor was obtained from a woman in her sixties or seventies with active COVID-19. CDR3 loop: CASSLDSSNQPQHF. In DNA, the CDR3 is TGTGCCAGCAGTTTGGACAGTAGCAATCAGCCCCAGCATTTT.